The clone carrying this T cell receptor beta chain showed up just once. This entry is derived from a study of blood T cell repertoires in COVID-19. Trimming at V came to 0 bases and at J to 6 bases, leaving 4 bases not matched to a gene. Per germline, CDR1 SGHTS and CDR2 YDEGEE. This CDR3 spans 15 amino acids. As originally analysed: Amplifying reference gene primers gave estimates of nucleated cell counts. Data came from immunoSEQ multiplex PCR; TCRdb stores just in-frame clones and leaves some out. V and J calls and clone size come straight from that table; D and trimming were deduced from the DNA. Of about 110,000 clones in the sample, about nine tenths were seen once.

The J gene is TRBJ2-3, the V gene TRBV5-8; 10 bases line up with TRBD2. Input material: peripheral blood. The clonotype was recovered from a human donor in a cohort sampled during active COVID-19. The CDR3 nucleotides are TGTGCCAGCAGCTTGGAACTAGCGGGAATCGATACGCAGTATTTT. Amino acid sequence: CASSLELAGIDTQYF.